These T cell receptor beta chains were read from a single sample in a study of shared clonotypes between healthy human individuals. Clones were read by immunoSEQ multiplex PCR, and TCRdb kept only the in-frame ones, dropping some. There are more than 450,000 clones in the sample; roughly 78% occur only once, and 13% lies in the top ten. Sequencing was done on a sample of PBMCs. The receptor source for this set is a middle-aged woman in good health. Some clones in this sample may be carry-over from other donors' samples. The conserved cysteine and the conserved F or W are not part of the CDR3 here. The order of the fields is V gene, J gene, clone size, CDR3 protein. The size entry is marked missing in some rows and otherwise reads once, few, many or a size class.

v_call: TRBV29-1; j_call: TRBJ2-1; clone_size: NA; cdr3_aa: SVLGGNYNEQF
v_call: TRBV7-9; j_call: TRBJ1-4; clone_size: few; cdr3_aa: ASSLQGELF
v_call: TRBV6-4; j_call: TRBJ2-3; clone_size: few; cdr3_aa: ASSDSAGGADTQY
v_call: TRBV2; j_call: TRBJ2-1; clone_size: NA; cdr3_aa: ASRDPGLGAREQF
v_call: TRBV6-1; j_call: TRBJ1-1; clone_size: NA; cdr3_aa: ASSQVKNTEAF
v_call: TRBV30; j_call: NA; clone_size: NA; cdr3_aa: AWSGTSGSRYEQY
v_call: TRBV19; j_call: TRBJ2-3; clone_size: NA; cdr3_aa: ASSPAGVDTQY
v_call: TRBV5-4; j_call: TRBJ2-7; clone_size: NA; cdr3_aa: ASSHGGTRNYEQY
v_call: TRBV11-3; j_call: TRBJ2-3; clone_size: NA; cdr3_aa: ASSFSGGRTDTQY
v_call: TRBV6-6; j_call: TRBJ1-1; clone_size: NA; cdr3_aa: ASRPLLTGNTEAF
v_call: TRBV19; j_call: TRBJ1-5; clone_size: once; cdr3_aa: ASSPDRAQPQH